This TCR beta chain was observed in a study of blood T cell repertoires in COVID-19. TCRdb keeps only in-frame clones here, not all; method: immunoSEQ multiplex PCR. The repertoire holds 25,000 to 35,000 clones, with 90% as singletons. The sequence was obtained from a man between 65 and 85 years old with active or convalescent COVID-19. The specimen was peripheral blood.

The CDR3 nucleotides are TGTGCCAGCAGCTTAGCGCCGGTCTCGCCCCTCCACTTT. The encoded protein is CASSLAPVSPLHF. The chain links TRBV7-9 to TRBJ1-6; no firm D call. The CDR3 contains 13 residues. Germline V gene data show CDR1 as SEHNR and CDR2 as FQNEAQ (reference sequence). V dropped 0 bases and J dropped 13 bases, with 10 bases sitting between them.